The rows below give T cell receptor beta chains drawn from one sample of a study of blood T cell repertoires in COVID-19. Sequenced by immunoSEQ multiplex PCR; TCRdb stores in-frame clones only, minus some. The sample contains about 200,000 clones, more than 75% of which appear only once. Sequenced material: peripheral blood. These TCRs come from a human donor in a cohort sampled during active COVID-19. CDR3s include the opening cysteine and the closing phenylalanine or tryptophan. The D gene is left open where the match is weak. The size field is filled for only some rows; it gives once, few, many or a size class.

TRBJ1-2	TRBV2	TRBD1	NA	CASRYTGDGGYTF	TGTGCCAGCAGATATACAGGGGATGGTGGCTACACCTTC
TRBJ2-7	TRBV3-1/TRBV3-2	TRBD2	NA	CASSQDIAGGAYEQYF	TGTGCCAGCAGCCAAGATATAGCGGGAGGGGCCTACGAGCAGTACTTC
TRBJ1-5	TRBV7-2	NA	NA	CASSLVGGSNQPQHF	TGTGCCAGCAGCTTAGTCGGGGGGAGCAATCAGCCCCAGCATTTT
TRBJ2-3	TRBV7-9	NA	once	CASSLELTGSTDTQYF	TGTGCCAGCAGCTTAGAACTAACCGGGAGCACAGATACGCAGTATTTT
TRBJ1-4	TRBV15	TRBD1	NA	CATSVTGGDDEKLFF	TGTGCCACCAGCGTGACAGGGGGCGACGATGAAAAACTGTTTTTT
TRBJ2-7	TRBV7-8	TRBD2	NA	CASSRLAREQYF	TGTGCCAGCAGCAGACTAGCGAGGGAGCAGTACTTC
TRBJ1-2	TRBV5-5	NA	once	CASNPEEVVDGYTF	TGTGCCAGCAATCCGGAGGAGGTAGTTGATGGCTACACCTTC
TRBJ2-3	TRBV10-3	TRBD1	NA	CAISEGQGTDTQYF	TGTGCCATCAGTGAGGGACAGGGAACAGATACGCAGTATTTT
TRBJ2-2	TRBV25-1	TRBD1	NA	CASSLRGPGELFF	TGTGCCAGCAGTTTAAGGGGGCCCGGGGAGCTGTTTTTT
TRBJ2-1	TRBV5-1	NA	once	CASSLAGSSSFNEQFF	TGCGCCAGCAGCTTGGCCGGGTCTTCCTCTTTTAATGAGCAGTTCTTC
TRBJ2-2	TRBV9	NA	NA	CASKQSNTGELFF	TGTGCCAGCAAACAGTCGAACACCGGGGAGCTGTTTTTT
TRBJ1-3	TRBV5-4	TRBD1	NA	CASSGTDSGNTIYF	TGTGCCAGCAGCGGGACAGACTCTGGAAACACCATATATTTT
TRBJ2-3	TRBV5-1	TRBD2	few	CASSLGGSGRDTQYF	TGCGCCAGCAGCTTGGGGGGTAGCGGGAGAGATACGCAGTATTTT
TRBJ1-1	TRBV7-6	NA	few	CASSLAEDTEAFF	TGTGCCAGCAGCTTAGCGGAGGATACTGAAGCTTTCTTT
TRBJ1-5	TRBV27	TRBD1	NA	CASSLTGLGNQPQHF	TGTGCCAGCAGTTTGACAGGGCTTGGGAATCAGCCCCAGCATTTT
TRBJ1-4	TRBV5-4	TRBD1	NA	CASSNDRVDEKLFF	TGTGCCAGCAGCAACGACAGGGTCGATGAAAAACTGTTTTTT
TRBJ1-2	TRBV4-3	NA	NA	CASSQDYYSDQHGYTF	TGCGCCAGCAGCCAAGATTATTATTCAGATCAACATGGCTACACCTTC
TRBJ1-3	TRBV25-1	NA	NA	CASHSSGNTIYF	TGTGCCAGCCATAGCTCTGGAAACACCATATATTTT
TRBJ1-2	TRBV10-3	TRBD1	NA	CATRGTGQGYTF	TGTGCCACGCGAGGGACAGGGCAGGGCTACACCTTC
TRBJ2-7	TRBV28	NA	once	CASSFTGRYEQYF	TGTGCCAGCAGTTTCACAGGGCGCTACGAGCAGTACTTC
TRBJ1-6	TRBV3-1/TRBV3-2	NA	NA	CASSRGGSSYNSPLHF	TGTGCCAGCAGCCGGGGGGGGAGCTCCTATAATTCACCCCTCCACTTT
TRBJ1-5	TRBV9	TRBD1	NA	CASSVASGQGQPQHF	TGTGCCAGCAGCGTAGCTTCGGGACAGGGTCAGCCCCAGCATTTT
TRBJ1-3	TRBV7-2	NA	NA	CASSLLRSSGNTIYF	TGTGCCAGCAGCTTACTGCGAAGCTCTGGAAACACCATATATTTT
TRBJ1-6	TRBV30	TRBD1	NA	CAWNTGQLTYNSPLHF	TGTGCCTGGAACACGGGACAGCTGACCTATAATTCACCCCTCCACTTT
TRBJ2-7	TRBV2	NA	NA	CASSERRNSYEQYF	TGTGCCAGCAGTGAACGGAGAAACTCCTACGAGCAGTACTTC
TRBJ1-5	TRBV4-1	TRBD1	NA	CASSQERDRISNQPQHF	TGCGCCAGCAGCCAAGAGAGGGACAGAATTAGCAATCAGCCCCAGCATTTT
TRBJ2-2	TRBV7-6	NA	NA	CASSLAGYTGELFF	TGTGCCAGCAGCCTCGCAGGGTACACCGGGGAGCTGTTTTTT
TRBJ2-1	TRBV11-3	NA	NA	CASSLGGPLGNEQFF	TGTGCCAGCAGCTTAGGCGGGCCCCTAGGGAATGAGCAGTTCTTC
TRBJ1-2	TRBV6-5	TRBD1	few	CASRKPGQGDRGYTF	TGTGCCAGCAGGAAGCCGGGACAGGGGGATCGTGGCTACACCTTC
TRBJ2-3	TRBV5-1	TRBD2	NA	CASSPGTSVTDTQYF	TGCGCCAGCTCACCCGGGACTAGCGTCACAGATACGCAGTATTTT
TRBJ2-1	TRBV5-6	TRBD2	once	CASSLELASGGQFF	TGTGCCAGCAGCTTGGAGTTGGCTAGCGGGGGGCAGTTCTTC
TRBJ2-7	TRBV28	NA	NA	CASTQPAGGSYEQYF	TGTGCCAGCACCCAACCGGCAGGGGGGTCCTACGAGCAGTACTTC
TRBJ1-1	TRBV18	NA	few	CASSPTYRENTEAFF	TGTGCCAGCTCGCCAACCTATCGAGAGAACACTGAAGCTTTCTTT
TRBJ2-4	TRBV27	TRBD1	NA	CASSPGTGKNIQYF	TGTGCCAGCAGTCCGGGGACAGGGAAAAACATTCAGTACTTC
TRBJ2-1	TRBV18	NA	NA	CASSPREGRTYNEQFF	TGTGCCAGCTCACCACGAGAGGGTCGGACCTACAATGAGCAGTTCTTC
TRBJ1-3	TRBV9	NA	once	CASSGGLGSGNTIYF	TGTGCCAGCAGCGGAGGCCTGGGCTCTGGAAACACCATATATTTT
TRBJ2-7	TRBV5-4	NA	NA	CASSSQGLGAYEQYF	TGTGCCAGCAGCTCCCAGGGACTTGGTGCCTACGAGCAGTACTTC
TRBJ2-7	TRBV20-1	NA	NA	CSGGDYEQYF	TGCAGTGGGGGGGATTACGAGCAGTACTTC
TRBJ2-2	TRBV7-9	NA	NA	CASSPYVGQENTGELFF	TGTGCCAGCAGCCCCTACGTTGGGCAGGAGAACACCGGGGAGCTGTTTTTT
TRBJ1-1	TRBV7-9	NA	NA	CASSLPGGYTEAFF	TGTGCCAGCAGCTTACCGGGGGGGTACACTGAAGCTTTCTTT
TRBJ2-1	TRBV10-3	NA	NA	CAISDGGSNEQFF	TGTGCCATCAGTGACGGGGGATCAAATGAGCAGTTCTTC
TRBJ2-1	TRBV11-3	TRBD1	few	CASSPDGQGSQFF	TGTGCCAGCAGCCCGGACGGACAGGGATCGCAGTTCTTC
TRBJ1-6	TRBV10-3	NA	NA	CAIGGYGLTTNSPLHF	TGTGCCATAGGGGGTTATGGGCTTACCACGAATTCACCCCTCCACTTT
TRBJ2-1	TRBV5-1	NA	NA	CASSLRGQYNEQFF	TGCGCCAGCAGCTTGAGGGGCCAATACAATGAGCAGTTCTTC
TRBJ1-5	TRBV6-5	NA	NA	CASIKRGGARQPQHF	TGTGCCAGCATCAAGAGGGGGGGGGCGAGACAGCCCCAGCATTTT
TRBJ1-4	TRBV9	TRBD1	NA	CASSVGTGREKLFF	TGTGCCAGCAGCGTAGGGACAGGGCGTGAAAAACTGTTTTTT
TRBJ1-3	TRBV11-2	NA	NA	CASSLEFVPYSGNTIYF	TGTGCCAGCAGCTTAGAATTTGTCCCCTACTCTGGAAACACCATATATTTT
TRBJ2-7	TRBV28	TRBD1	NA	CASSITGTGPYEQYF	TGTGCCAGCAGTATTACCGGGACAGGGCCCTACGAGCAGTACTTC
TRBJ2-7	TRBV18	NA	NA	CASSPTRDYEQYF	TGTGCCAGCTCACCAACCCGGGACTACGAGCAGTACTTC
TRBJ2-3	TRBV14	NA	NA	CASSQQSKRVAQYF	TGTGCCAGCAGCCAACAATCGAAGAGGGTCGCGCAGTATTTT
TRBJ2-2	TRBV28	NA	once	CASSPRGRNGELFF	TGTGCCAGCAGCCCCAGGGGACGTAACGGGGAGCTGTTTTTT
TRBJ2-3	TRBV5-6	TRBD2	NA	CASSSSGSTFTDTQYF	TGTGCCAGCAGCTCCAGCGGGAGTACGTTCACAGATACGCAGTATTTT
TRBJ1-2	TRBV4-2	NA	once	CASSHPDMSNYGYTF	TGTGCCAGCAGCCATCCCGACATGTCAAACTATGGCTACACCTTC
TRBJ2-5	TRBV19	NA	NA	CASSIRSAQETQYF	TGTGCCAGTAGTATACGGAGCGCCCAAGAGACCCAGTACTTC
TRBJ2-5	TRBV2	TRBD2	NA	CASSEAASGQAAQYF	TGTGCCAGCAGTGAAGCGGCTAGCGGGCAGGCGGCCCAGTACTTC